This T cell receptor (beta chain) was profiled in a study of blood T cells in healthy people across ages. General study findings and limits: Relative to aged donors, long-lived donors carried more naive CD4+ cells and displayed higher diversity. Estimates drawn from one million T cells were deemed to understate diversity.

Isolating PBMCs gave at least 7 million of these cells per sample. Primed by a sample-barcoded 5' primer and a J-beta primer mix, a second PCR proceeded for about 7 to 11 cycles. TCRdb recomputed calls from the 5' RACE reads with MiXCR, one row per CDR3 protein. The sample lists fewer than 800,000 distinct CDR3 sequences, more than 20% seen once, with 9.4% in the top ten. Details on this clonotype: As yet, its antigen is unknown.

The same specimen was also included in a second study, on T cells of mothers and their children. Per that paper: Researchers found no T cell clones that were persistent and microchimeric.

The sequenced material came from blood. The TCR comes from a boy aged 5-17 years in good health.

CDR3 DNA sequence: TGTGCCAGCAGCCCCCGACTAGCGGGAGCCTCCAATGAGCAGTTCTTC. Its protein product is CASSPRLAGASNEQFF. This sequence joins TRBV7-2 and TRBJ2-5; 12 nucleotides line up with TRBD2. The J call may be mistaken, given a closer DNA end match to TRBJ2-1. The CDR3 contains 16 residues. Looked up from germline, CDR1 is SGHTA and CDR2 is FQGNSA.